The T cell receptor beta chain described here comes from a study of cytomegalovirus exposure and HLA in healthy donors. Study-wide points: Several top significant clusters appeared, in a later analysis, to be linked to common viral pathogens. Later analysis identified a missense DCLRE1C variant that was linked to TCR beta V- and J-gene trimming. A few chains tied to CMV proved CMV antigen-specific in vitro.

The CDR3 length is 16 residues. Trimming at V came to 5 bases and at J to 5 bases, leaving 13 bases not matched to a gene. The V gene's germline CDR1 is PRHDT and CDR2 FYEKMQ (reference sequence). With regard to this clone: What it binds is not known.

A multiplex PCR was run with 60 Vbeta primers and 13 Jbeta primers. Clones were read by immunoSEQ multiplex PCR, and TCRdb kept only the in-frame ones, dropping some. The table includes about 220,000 clones, approximately 82% detected once. The sequenced sample consisted of PBMCs. The chain carries TRBV13 and TRBJ2-5; 8 nucleotides match TRBD2. The receptor's source is a young man in good health and CMV-seronegative. CDR3 DNA: TGTGCCAGCAGCCCGTATACGGGAGGGCCGGGGGAGACCCAGTACTTC. It yields the protein CASSPYTGGPGETQYF.